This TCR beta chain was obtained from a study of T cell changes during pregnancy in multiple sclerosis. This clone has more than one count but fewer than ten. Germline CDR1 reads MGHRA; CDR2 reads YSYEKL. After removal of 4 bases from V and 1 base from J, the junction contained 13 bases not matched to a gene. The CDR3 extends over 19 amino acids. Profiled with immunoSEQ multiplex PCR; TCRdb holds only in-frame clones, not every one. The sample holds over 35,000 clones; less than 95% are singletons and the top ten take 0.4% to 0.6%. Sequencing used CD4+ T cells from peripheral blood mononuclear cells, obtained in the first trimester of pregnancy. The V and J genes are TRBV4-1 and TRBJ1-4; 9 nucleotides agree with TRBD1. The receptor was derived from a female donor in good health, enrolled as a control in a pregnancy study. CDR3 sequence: CASSLGQGRGFRTNEKLFF. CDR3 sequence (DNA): TGCGCCAGCAGCCTTGGACAGGGGAGGGGGTTCAGAACTAATGAAAAACTGTTTTTT.